These 4 T cell receptor beta chains were sequenced from one sample in a study of OX40 agonist ivuxolimab in advanced cancers. Repertoires were generated with immunoSEQ multiplex PCR, while TCRdb's copy carries only in-frame clones and drops some. The data hold 98,000 or so clones, with approximately 90% observed a single time. The starting material was CD4+ or CD8+ T cells sorted from blood, obtained in a trial of the OX40 agonist ivuxolimab. Receptor source: an adult with an advanced solid tumor such as melanoma, head and neck, liver or kidney cancer.

The chain recombines TRBV9 with TRBJ2-7, with TRBD2 matching over 11 bases. Trimming took 3 bases from V and 6 from J; bases not matched to a gene: 5. The CDR3 covers 14 residues. Germline lookup yields CDR1 SGDLS and CDR2 YYNGEE. The CDR3 nucleotides are TGTGCCAGCAGCGATCTAGCGGGAGGCGGCGAGCAGTACTTC. Protein product: CASSDLAGGGEQYF.

This clone was observed a single time. The chain employs TRBV5-4 and TRBJ2-3; 8 positions match TRBD1. V lost 4 bases to trimming and J lost 2 bases; unmatched junction nucleotides: 3. The CDR3 loop spans 14 amino acids. In germline, CDR1 is SGHNT, CDR2 YYREEE (reference sequence). The CDR3 spells CASSLDRATDTQYF. In DNA form, the CDR3 reads TGTGCCAGCAGCCTGGACAGGGCCACAGATACGCAGTATTTT. The whole variable domain, filled in from reference TRBV5-4 and TRBJ2-3, reads ETGVTQSPTHLIKTRGQQVTLRCSSQSGHNTVSWYQQALGQGPQFIFQYYREEENGRGNFPPRFSGLQFPNYSSELNVNALELDDSALYLCASSLDRATDTQYFGPGTRLTVL.

The chain joins TRBV4-1 to TRBJ2-1, with TRBD2 matching 8 bases. The ends lost 0 bases at V and 8 bases at J; junction bases unmatched: 9. CDR1 MGHRA and CDR2 YSYEKL come from the germline V gene. The CDR3 loop spans 16 amino acids. This chain's CDR3 is CASSQDTSGSLDEQFF. CDR3 nucleotide sequence: TGCGCCAGCAGCCAAGATACGAGCGGGAGCTTGGATGAGCAGTTCTTC.

The genes are TRBV27 and TRBJ2-3; 10 bases align to TRBD2. V dropped 4 bases and J dropped 5; count of bases not matched to a gene: 15. CDR3 length: 18 amino acids. Germline values: CDR1 MNHEY, CDR2 SMNVEV (reference sequence). CDR3 in DNA: TGTGCCAGCAGTTCCTTAGCGGGGGGCCCAGGAGGTGGAGATACGCAGTATTTT. Protein: CASSSLAGGPGGGDTQYF.